This TCR beta chain was sequenced in a study of tumor-infiltrating lymphocytes in primary liver carcinoma (dated by TCRdb to about 2017). Concerning the study at large: Hepatocellular carcinoma (four) or combined HCC and intrahepatic cholangiocarcinoma (one) was present in the five patients, who were three men and two women aged 30 to 69 years. Tumors of the five patients were stage T1-T3 N0M0 with maximum diameters of roughly 4.2 to 10 cm. Each sample produced about 3.5 to 7.13 million productive TCRbeta reads, and read depth showed no significant difference between tissue types. The study combined TCRbeta repertoire sequencing, expression microarrays and whole-exome sequencing across five regions of each liver tumor, with adjacent normal tissue and blood. A total of roughly 35 specimens from 5 patients underwent TCRbeta repertoire sequencing, comprising roughly 25 tumor regions, 5 adjacent noncancerous liver tissues and 5 peripheral blood samples. Agilent mRNA microarray profiling was performed on the approximately 25 tumor region samples to relate TCRbeta repertoire diversity to the local molecular phenotype. Repertoires from technical replicates were highly reproducible, with mean shared-clone rates roughly 0.89 and correlation coefficients above 0.95.

Total RNA and DNA were co-extracted without cell sorting from around 20-30 mg of bulk tissue using the AllPrep DNA/RNA mini kit. Between November 2015 and March 2016, roughly five patients in China with histopathologically diagnosed primary liver carcinoma had surgical resection. Chronic HBV infection was present in the patients, and the patients were treatment-naive at sampling. Five spatially separated regions were sampled from each tumor: the superior, inferior, left-lateral and right-lateral poles, plus the tumor centre. More than 85% viable tumor cells were found by histology in every tumor sample. Each fresh piece of tumor and adjacent tissue was cut in two, with one half stored in RNAlater at -80 degrees C and the other half sent for histology. Starting from around 500 ng total RNA, TCRbeta-specific cDNA was produced by reverse transcription with a constant-region primer and ProtoScript II reverse transcriptase. Construction of the TCRbeta libraries relied on three nested rounds of multiplex PCR, following a slightly modified ARM-PCR procedure. Sample barcodes and Illumina adapters were added in a final 25-cycle PCR using Deep VentR polymerase. Before sequencing, amplicons between 200 and 500 bp were purified from gel using a QIAquick gel extraction kit. The TCRbeta amplicons were sequenced with 250-bp paired-end reads on an Illumina HiSeq 2500. The study's processing was this. Reads were quality-trimmed with Trimmomatic v0.33, and paired reads were merged with FLASH v1.2.11 to recover full CDR3 sequences. MiGEC v1.2.1b assigned V, D and J germline segments to the rearranged TCRbeta sequences. Clonotype statistics and Shannon-Wiener diversity indices were calculated with VDJtools v1.0.0. Except for diversity analysis, only each sample's 250 most abundant clonotypes were used in subsequent analyses to reduce sampling bias. The public reads were quality trimmed at Q25 with fastp and then assembled into clones with MiXCR by TCRdb, keeping productive beta chains. Each entry is one CDR3 protein sequence, shown with its most common DNA and genes. TCRdb, not the original authors, processed these V and J calls. The sample contains some 100,000 distinct CDR3 sequences, about two thirds of them found a single time. 10% to 15% of the sample lies in the top ten.

In the case of this clonotype: Its recognized antigen is unknown. An end of the junction does not agree with germline; a read error may underlie this.

Broader findings and caveats from the paper: Repertoire overlap was higher between tumor regions (mean approximately 36%) than tumor-adjacent (approximately 17%) or tumor-blood (approximately 14%) pairs, consistent with antigen-driven expansion. With just a handful of patients in the study, the authors point out that the findings should be validated in a larger study. Since the samples were bulk and unsorted, there was no way to compare CD4+ and CD8+ T cell repertoires. The top 250 clones accounted for a significantly greater share of the repertoire in tumors than in blood (p = 0.039). Only about 7-25% of top clones were present in all five regions of a tumor, suggesting spatial heterogeneity of tumor-infiltrating T cells. Only the TCR beta chain was sequenced, which likely underestimates true repertoire diversity because unpaired alpha chains were not captured.

The sample comprised liver tumor tissue from sampling region 2. The cell subset or site label corresponds to: tumor region T2, inferior pole. The source is a woman between 55 and 75 years old with primary liver carcinoma and hepatitis B virus infection.

The CDR3 here reads CASSESGKGAYTHYF. The sequenced DNA is TGTGCCAGCAGCGAGAGCGGGAAGGGCGCATATACGCACTATTTT. The chain joins TRBV13 to TRBJ2-3; a stretch of 7 junction bases matches TRBD2. Inclusive of the bounding cysteine and phenylalanine, the CDR3 is 15 residues long. Of all the DNA, just the CDR3 is kept, 45 bases in frame from base 1. The germline V gene (reference sequence) supplies CDR1 PRHDT and CDR2 FYEKMQ.